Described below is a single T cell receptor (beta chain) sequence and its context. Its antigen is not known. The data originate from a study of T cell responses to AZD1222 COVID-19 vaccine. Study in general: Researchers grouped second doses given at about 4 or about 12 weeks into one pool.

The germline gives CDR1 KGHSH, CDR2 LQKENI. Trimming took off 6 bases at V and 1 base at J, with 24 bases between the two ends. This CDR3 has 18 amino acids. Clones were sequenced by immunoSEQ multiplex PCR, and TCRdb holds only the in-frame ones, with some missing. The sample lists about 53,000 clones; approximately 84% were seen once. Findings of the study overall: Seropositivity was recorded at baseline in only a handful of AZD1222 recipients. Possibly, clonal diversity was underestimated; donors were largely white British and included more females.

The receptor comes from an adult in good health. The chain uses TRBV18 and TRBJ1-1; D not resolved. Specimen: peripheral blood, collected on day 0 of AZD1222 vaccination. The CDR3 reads CASSNRLKQRRPNTEAFF. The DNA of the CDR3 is TGTGCCAGCTCCAACCGCCTTAAACAGCGTAGACCGAACACTGAAGCTTTCTTT.